The clone carrying this T cell receptor (beta chain) came up many times. Its specificity is unknown. The germline V gene has CDR1 MNHEY and CDR2 SVGAGI. Deletions cut 4 bases from V and 1 base from J, with 13 bases between. The CDR3 loop spans 15 amino acids. The data are from a study of Graves' ophthalmopathy and Graves' hyperthyroidism. The TCR beta CDR3 regions underwent amplification from RNA transcripts. First-round RT-PCR relied on HTBI primers, and a second-round multiplex PCR came next. TCRdb analysed the multiplex PCR reads with MiXCR anew, one entry per CDR3 protein. Here the sample spans roughly 400,000 distinct CDR3 sequences, 15% being singletons. Study-level points and caveats: The model predicted ophthalmopathy progression with 60% to 71% sensitivity and less than 85% specificity.

Eligible hyperthyroidism cases comprised new diagnoses of under 2 months' duration in individuals aged 18 to 65. The sequenced material came from peripheral blood. The sequence was obtained from a woman younger than 35 with stable Graves' hyperthyroidism. V usage is TRBV6-5 and J usage is TRBJ1-1; D may be TRBD1 (5 bases). The DNA for the CDR3 is TGTGCCAGCAGTTCCGCGGGGGGGTGGAACACTGAAGCTTTCTTT. It translates to CASSSAGGWNTEAFF.